The next 13 T cell receptor beta chains were all read from a single sample in a study of beta chain features in type 1 diabetes. The entirety of the isolated RNA underwent reverse transcription, so expressed TCRB transcripts were sequenced. Profiling relied on immunoSEQ multiplex PCR, and the TCRdb table lists in-frame clones only, not all of them. The sample includes under 500,000 clones, approximately 28% of them seen just once. The sequenced material came from naive CD4+ T cells from blood. The source is a man aged 18-30 years in good health.

In this sample, this clone turned up a few times. The V call is TRBV4-1, the J call TRBJ1-5; no definite D call. V lost 0 bases and J lost 6, with 6 bases in between. Per germline, CDR1 MGHRA and CDR2 YSYEKL. CDR3 length: 13 amino acids. CDR3: CASSQEAGQPQHF. The CDR3 DNA reads as TGCGCCAGCAGCCAAGAGGCGGGTCAGCCCCAGCATTTT.

The rearrangement joins TRBV29-1 to TRBJ2-1; the D gene could be TRBD1 or TRBD2 (5 bases each). CDR1 and CDR2 (germline): SQVTM, ANQGSEA. Trimming stripped 6 bases from V and 0 bases from J, with 15 bases between. The CDR3 has 15 amino acids. In nucleotides, the CDR3 is TGCAGCGTCAAAGGGGACCTACTCTCCTACAATGAGCAGTTCTTC. Its protein product is CSVKGDLLSYNEQFF.

The chain uses TRBV11-2 and TRBJ2-7, with D perhaps matching TRBD2 (6 bases). Germline CDR1 is SGHAT and CDR2 is FQNNGV. The CDR3 sequence is 14 residues long. Trimming took off 5 bases at V and 4 bases at J, with 15 bases between the two ends. CDR3 bases: TGTGCCAGCAGCCCGGTTCGGAGGGAGTACGAGCAGTACTTC. It yields the protein CASSPVRREYEQYF.

This clone showed up just a few times. Different DNA sequences within this sample yield the same CDR3. V is TRBV30 and J is TRBJ1-3; no firm D call. The CDR3 is 12 amino acids. Germline CDR1 and CDR2: GTSNPN and SVGIG (reference sequence). V was clipped by 3 bases and J by 1 base, with 4 bases between them. CDR3 loop: CAWSISGNTIYF. As DNA, the CDR3 is TGTGCCTGGAGCATTTCTGGAAACACCATATATTTT. The full variable domain, with the rest looked up from reference TRBV30 and TRBJ1-3, is SQTIHQWPATLVQPVGSPLSLECTVEGTSNPNLYWYRQAAGRGLQLLFYSVGIGQISSEVPQNLSASRPQDRQFILSSKKLLLSDSGFYLCAWSISGNTIYFGEGSWLTVV.

The table lists this clone with a few counts. The genes are TRBV29-1 and TRBJ2-5; 7 bases map to TRBD2. V lost 5 bases to trimming and J lost 4 bases; unmatched junction nucleotides: 10. The germline CDR1 and CDR2 sequences are SQVTM and ANQGSEA. The CDR3 runs 14 residues. The DNA for the CDR3 is TGCAGCGTTACGAGGCGGGAGTGGGCAGAGACCCAGTACTTC. Translated: CSVTRREWAETQYF. The complete variable domain, with remaining parts taken from reference TRBV29-1 and TRBJ2-5, reads SAVISQKPSRDICQRGTSLTIQCQVDSQVTMMFWYRQQPGQSLTLIATANQGSEATYESGFVIDKFPISRPNLTFSTLTVSNMSPEDSSIYLCSVTRREWAETQYFGPGTRLLVL.

The rearrangement uses TRBV5-1 and TRBJ2-5; maybe TRBD2 (7 bases). This CDR3 comprises 15 residues. CDR1 and CDR2 from the germline V gene are SGHRS and YFSETQ. Trimming took off 4 bases at V and 0 bases at J, with 13 bases between the two ends. CDR3 loop: CASSPRGAYQETQYF. In nucleotides, the CDR3 is TGCGCCAGCAGCCCTCGGGGGGCGTACCAAGAGACCCAGTACTTC.

A few counts support this clone. As DNA, the CDR3 is TGTGCCAGCAGGGCAGGGTTGATCCCAGATACGCAGTATTTT. Translated: CASRAGLIPDTQYF. This chain uses TRBV27 with TRBJ2-3, with D perhaps TRBD1 (5 bases). V was pared by 6 bases and J by 4 bases, with 14 bases between. Germline loops: CDR1 MNHEY, CDR2 SMNVEV (reference sequence). This CDR3 has 14 amino acids.

This clone appeared a few times. The same CDR3 also results from other DNA sequences found in this sample. The chain recombines TRBV29-1 with TRBJ2-7; D call uncertain. With 7 bases removed from V and 3 bases from J, the gap between germline ends came to 10 bases. The germline CDR1 and CDR2 sequences are SQVTM and ANQGSEA. This CDR3 has 11 amino acids. The CDR3 reads CSATEFYEQYF. The CDR3 DNA sequence: TGCAGCGCCACTGAGTTCTACGAGCAGTACTTC.

CDR3 nucleotides: TGTGCCAGCAGGTCAACAGGGGAGGTGGGACTAGCGAATGAGCAGTTCTTC. Its translation is CASRSTGEVGLANEQFF. The rearrangement joins TRBV9 to TRBJ2-1; the match to TRBD2 covers 10 bases. Germline lookup yields CDR1 SGDLS and CDR2 YYNGEE. The CDR3 runs 17 residues. V dropped 5 bases and J dropped 7; count of bases not matched to a gene: 15.

The V call is TRBV7-9, the J call TRBJ2-7; the D is unclear. Trimming cost V 5 bases and J 9 bases, with 14 bases left between them. Germline V gene lookup returns CDR1 SEHNR and CDR2 FQNEAQ (reference sequence). The CDR3 loop spans 12 amino acids. This chain's CDR3 is CASSRLLLGQYF. CDR3 sequence (DNA): TGTGCCAGCAGCCGACTCCTATTAGGGCAGTACTTC. The full variable domain, with the rest looked up from reference TRBV7-9 and TRBJ2-7, is DTGVSQNPRHKITKRGQNVTFRCDPISEHNRLYWYRQTLGQGPEFLTYFQNEAQLEKSRLLSDRFSAERPKGSFSTLEIQRTEQGDSAMYLCASSRLLLGQYFGPGTRLTVT.

The V gene is TRBV20-1, the J gene TRBJ1-1; no reliable D call. V lost 5 bases and J 7 bases, leaving 8 bases between the germline ends. CDR1 and CDR2 (germline): DFQATT, SNEGSKA (reference sequence). This CDR3 comprises 10 residues. The CDR3 here is CSARDFEAFF. The CDR3 DNA is TGCAGTGCTCGTGACTTTGAAGCTTTCTTT.

The V gene is TRBV5-1, the J gene TRBJ2-7; the D call may be TRBD1 or TRBD2 (5 bases each). Trimming stripped 2 bases from V and 0 bases from J, with 12 bases between. The length of the CDR3 is 15 residues. Per the germline V gene, CDR1 is SGHRS and CDR2 is YFSETQ. CDR3 in amino acids: CASSFFDGTSYEQYF. CDR3 DNA: TGCGCCAGCAGCTTTTTCGACGGGACCTCCTACGAGCAGTACTTC.

This clone showed up just a few times. J is TRBJ2-1 and V is TRBV19; TRBD2 agrees at 13 bases. CDR3 length: 15 amino acids. CDR1 and CDR2 from the germline V gene are LNHDA and SQIVND (reference sequence). The ends lost 2 bases at V and 6 bases at J; junction bases unmatched: 1. CDR3 nucleotides: TGTGCCAGTAGTATAAGGACTAGCGGGAGCAATGAGCAGTTCTTC. It encodes CASSIRTSGSNEQFF.